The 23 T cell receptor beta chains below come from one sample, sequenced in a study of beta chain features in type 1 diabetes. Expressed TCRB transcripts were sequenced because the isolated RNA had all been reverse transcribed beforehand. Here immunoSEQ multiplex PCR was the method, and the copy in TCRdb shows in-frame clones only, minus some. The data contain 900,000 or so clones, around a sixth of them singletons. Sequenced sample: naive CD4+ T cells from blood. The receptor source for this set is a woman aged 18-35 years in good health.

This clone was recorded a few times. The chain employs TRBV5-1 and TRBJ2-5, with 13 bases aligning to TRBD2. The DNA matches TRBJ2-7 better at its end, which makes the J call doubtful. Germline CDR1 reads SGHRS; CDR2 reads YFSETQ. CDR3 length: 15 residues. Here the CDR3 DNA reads TGCGCCAGCAGCCGTACTAGCGGGAGGGCCTACGAGCAGTACTTC. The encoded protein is CASSRTSGRAYEQYF.

The CDR3 here is CASSLEPDRSYGYTF. CDR3 bases: TGTGCCAGCAGCTTAGAGCCGGACAGGTCCTATGGCTACACCTTC. The V call is TRBV7-2, the J call TRBJ1-2; 7 nucleotides agree with TRBD1. After removal of 1 base from V and 4 bases from J, the junction contained 6 bases not matched to a gene. The CDR3 length is 15 residues. In germline, CDR1 is SGHTA, CDR2 FQGNSA.

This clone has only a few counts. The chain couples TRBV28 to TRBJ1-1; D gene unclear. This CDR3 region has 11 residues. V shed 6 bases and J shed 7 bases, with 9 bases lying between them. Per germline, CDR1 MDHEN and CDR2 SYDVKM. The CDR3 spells CASRSTGEAFF. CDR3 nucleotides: TGTGCCAGCAGATCGACCGGTGAAGCTTTCTTT. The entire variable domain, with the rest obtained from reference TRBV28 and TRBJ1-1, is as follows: DVKVTQSSRYLVKRTGEKVFLECVQDMDHENMFWYRQDPGLGLRLIYFSYDVKMKEKGDIPEGYSVSREKKERFSLILESASTNQTSMYLCASRSTGEAFFGQGTRLTVV.

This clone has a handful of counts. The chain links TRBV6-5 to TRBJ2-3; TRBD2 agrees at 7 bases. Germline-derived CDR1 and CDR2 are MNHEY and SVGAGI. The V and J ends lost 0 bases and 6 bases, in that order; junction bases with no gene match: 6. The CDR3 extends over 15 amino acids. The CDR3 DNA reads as TGTGCCAGCAGTTACTCGGGGGGGATTACGGATACGCAGTATTTT. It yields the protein CASSYSGGITDTQYF.

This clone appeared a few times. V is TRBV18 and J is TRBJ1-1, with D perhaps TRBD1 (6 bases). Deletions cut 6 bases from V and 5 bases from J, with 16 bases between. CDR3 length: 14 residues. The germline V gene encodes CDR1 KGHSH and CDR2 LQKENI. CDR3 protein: CASSLPGEGTEAFF. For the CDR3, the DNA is TGTGCCAGCTCGTTGCCAGGGGAGGGTACTGAAGCTTTCTTT.

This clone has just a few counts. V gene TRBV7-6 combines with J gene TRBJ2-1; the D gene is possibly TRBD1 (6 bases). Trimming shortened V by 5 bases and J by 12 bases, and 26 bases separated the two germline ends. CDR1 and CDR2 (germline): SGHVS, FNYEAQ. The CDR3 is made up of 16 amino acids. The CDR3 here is CASSTPGRQASRGQFF. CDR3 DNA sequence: TGTGCCAGCAGCACACCGGGACGACAGGCTTCACGGGGGCAGTTCTTC.

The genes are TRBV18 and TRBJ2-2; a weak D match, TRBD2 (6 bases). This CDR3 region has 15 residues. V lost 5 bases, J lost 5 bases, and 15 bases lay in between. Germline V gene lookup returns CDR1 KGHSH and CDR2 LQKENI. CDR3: CASSSGLSQTGELFF. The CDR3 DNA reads TGTGCCAGCTCATCGGGACTTTCCCAGACCGGGGAGCTGTTTTTT. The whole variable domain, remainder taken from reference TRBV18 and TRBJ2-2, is NAGVMQNPRHLVRRRGQEARLRCSPMKGHSHVYWYRQLPEEGLKFMVYLQKENIIDESGMPKERFSAEFPKEGPSILRIQQVVRGDSAAYFCASSSGLSQTGELFFGEGSRLTVL.

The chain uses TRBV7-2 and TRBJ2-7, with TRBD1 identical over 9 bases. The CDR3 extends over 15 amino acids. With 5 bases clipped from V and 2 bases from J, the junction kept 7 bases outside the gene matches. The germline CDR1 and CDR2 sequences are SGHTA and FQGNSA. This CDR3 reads CASSHGQGLTYEQYF. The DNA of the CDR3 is TGTGCCAGCAGCCATGGACAGGGGTTAACCTACGAGCAGTACTTC. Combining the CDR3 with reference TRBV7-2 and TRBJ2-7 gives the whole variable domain GAGVSQSPSNKVTEKGKDVELRCDPISGHTALYWYRQSLGQGLEFLIYFQGNSAPDKSGLPSDRFSAERTGGSVSTLTIQRTQQEDSAVYLCASSHGQGLTYEQYFGPGTRLTVT.

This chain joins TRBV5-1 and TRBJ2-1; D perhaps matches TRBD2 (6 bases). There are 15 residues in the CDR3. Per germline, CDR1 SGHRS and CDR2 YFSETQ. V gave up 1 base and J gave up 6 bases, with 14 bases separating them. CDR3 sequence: CASSLRTSSGNEQFF. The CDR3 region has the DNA TGCGCCAGCAGCTTGAGAACTAGTAGCGGCAATGAGCAGTTCTTC.

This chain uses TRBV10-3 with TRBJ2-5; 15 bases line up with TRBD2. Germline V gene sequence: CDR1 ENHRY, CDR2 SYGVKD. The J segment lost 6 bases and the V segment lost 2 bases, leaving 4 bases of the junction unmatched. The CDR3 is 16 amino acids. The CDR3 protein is CAISEAGLAGGKTQYF. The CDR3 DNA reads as TGTGCCATCAGTGAGGCGGGACTAGCGGGAGGAAAGACCCAGTACTTC.

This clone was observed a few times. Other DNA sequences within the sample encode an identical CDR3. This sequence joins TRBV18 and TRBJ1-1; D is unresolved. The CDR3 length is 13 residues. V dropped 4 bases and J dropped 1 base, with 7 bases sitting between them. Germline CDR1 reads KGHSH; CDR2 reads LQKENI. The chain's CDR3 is CASSRQGNTEAFF. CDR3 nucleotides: TGTGCCAGCTCACGTCAAGGGAACACTGAAGCTTTCTTT.

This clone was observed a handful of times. The CDR3 sequence: CASSYREGRGEQFF. The CDR3 bases are TGTGCCAGCAGCTACCGGGAGGGCCGAGGTGAGCAGTTCTTC. V and J are TRBV7-2 and TRBJ2-1, with 8 bases aligning to TRBD2. The CDR3 contains 14 residues. Germline assignment: CDR1 SGHTA and CDR2 FQGNSA. Trimming at V came to 4 bases and at J to 9 bases, leaving 8 bases not matched to a gene.

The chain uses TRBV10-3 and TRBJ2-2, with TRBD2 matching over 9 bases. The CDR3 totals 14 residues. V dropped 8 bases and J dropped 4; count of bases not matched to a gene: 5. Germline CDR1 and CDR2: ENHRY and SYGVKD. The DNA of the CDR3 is TGTGCCATCCCTAGCGGGGCTCTCACCGGGGAGCTGTTTTTT. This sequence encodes CAIPSGALTGELFF.

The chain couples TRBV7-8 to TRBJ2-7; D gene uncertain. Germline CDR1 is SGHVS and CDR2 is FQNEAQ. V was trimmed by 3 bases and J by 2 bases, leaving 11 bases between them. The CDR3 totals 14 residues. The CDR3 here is CASSFGPDAYEQYF. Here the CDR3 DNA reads TGTGCCAGCAGCTTTGGCCCAGACGCCTACGAGCAGTACTTC.

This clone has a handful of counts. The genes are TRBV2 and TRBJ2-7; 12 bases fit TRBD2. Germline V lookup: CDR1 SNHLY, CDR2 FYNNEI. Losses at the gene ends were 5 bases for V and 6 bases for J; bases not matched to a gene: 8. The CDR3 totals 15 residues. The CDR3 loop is CASSLRLAGATEQYF. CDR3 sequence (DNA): TGTGCCAGCAGTCTACGACTAGCGGGAGCAACCGAGCAGTACTTC.

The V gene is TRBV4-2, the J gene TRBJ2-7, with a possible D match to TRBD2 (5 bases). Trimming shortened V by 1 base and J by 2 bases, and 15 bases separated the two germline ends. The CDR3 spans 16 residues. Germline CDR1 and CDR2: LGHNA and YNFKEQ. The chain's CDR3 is CASSQVKGGQAYEQYF. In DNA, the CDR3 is TGTGCCAGCAGCCAAGTAAAGGGCGGGCAAGCCTACGAGCAGTACTTC.

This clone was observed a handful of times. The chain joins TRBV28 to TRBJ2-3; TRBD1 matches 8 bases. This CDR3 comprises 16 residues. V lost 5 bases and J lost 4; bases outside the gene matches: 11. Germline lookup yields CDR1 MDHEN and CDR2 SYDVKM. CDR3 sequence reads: CASSQPGQVVSDTQYF. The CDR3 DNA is TGTGCCAGCAGTCAGCCGGGACAGGTCGTATCAGATACGCAGTATTTT.

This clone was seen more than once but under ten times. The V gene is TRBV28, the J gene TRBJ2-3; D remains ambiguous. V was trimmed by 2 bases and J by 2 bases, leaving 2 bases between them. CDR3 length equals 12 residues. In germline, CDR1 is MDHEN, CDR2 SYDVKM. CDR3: CASSLITDTQYF. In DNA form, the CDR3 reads TGTGCCAGCAGTTTAATCACAGATACGCAGTATTTT. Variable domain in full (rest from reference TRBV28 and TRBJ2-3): DVKVTQSSRYLVKRTGEKVFLECVQDMDHENMFWYRQDPGLGLRLIYFSYDVKMKEKGDIPEGYSVSREKKERFSLILESASTNQTSMYLCASSLITDTQYFGPGTRLTVL.

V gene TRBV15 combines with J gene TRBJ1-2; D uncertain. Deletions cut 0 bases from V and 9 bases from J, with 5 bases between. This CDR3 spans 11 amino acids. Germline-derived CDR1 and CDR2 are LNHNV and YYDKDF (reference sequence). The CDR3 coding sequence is TGTGCCACCAGCAGAGATTCGCGCTACACCTTC. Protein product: CATSRDSRYTF.

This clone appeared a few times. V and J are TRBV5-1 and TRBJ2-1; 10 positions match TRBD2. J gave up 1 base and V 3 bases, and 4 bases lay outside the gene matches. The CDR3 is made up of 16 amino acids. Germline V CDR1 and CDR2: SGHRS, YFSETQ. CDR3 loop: CASSSRAGGSYNEQFF. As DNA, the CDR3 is TGCGCCAGCAGCTCACGAGCGGGAGGGTCCTACAATGAGCAGTTCTTC.

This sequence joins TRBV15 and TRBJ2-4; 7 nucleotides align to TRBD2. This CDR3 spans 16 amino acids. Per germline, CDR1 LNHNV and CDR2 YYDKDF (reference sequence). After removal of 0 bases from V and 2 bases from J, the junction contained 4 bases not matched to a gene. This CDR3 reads CATSRDEGGPKNIQYF. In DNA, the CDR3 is TGTGCCACCAGCAGAGATGAGGGAGGGCCCAAAAACATTCAGTACTTC.

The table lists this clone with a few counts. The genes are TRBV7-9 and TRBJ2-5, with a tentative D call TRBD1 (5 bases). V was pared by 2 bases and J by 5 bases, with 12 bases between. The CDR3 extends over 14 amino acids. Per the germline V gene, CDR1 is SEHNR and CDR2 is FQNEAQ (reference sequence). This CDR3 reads CASSLMGLGETQYF. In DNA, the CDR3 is TGTGCCAGCAGCTTAATGGGGCTAGGGGAGACCCAGTACTTC.

CDR3 sequence reads: CASRSVGTGGSYEQYF. The CDR3 DNA reads TGTGCCAGCAGATCAGTCGGGACAGGGGGTTCCTACGAGCAGTACTTC. This chain uses TRBV28 with TRBJ2-7, with 11 bases aligning to TRBD1. The V and J ends lost 6 bases and 1 base, in that order; junction bases with no gene match: 8. This CDR3 is 16 amino acids long. Looked up from germline, CDR1 is MDHEN and CDR2 is SYDVKM.